A selection of T cell receptor beta chains follows, all from one sample in a study of blood T cells in healthy people across ages. TCRdb passed the 5' RACE reads through MiXCR, listing each CDR3 protein once. This sample has more than 1 million distinct CDR3 sequences, with less than 50% found just once. Sequencing input: blood. These receptors were collected from a woman aged 55-70 years in good health. Each CDR3 is given with its conserved first and last residue. A D gene is named only where the DNA matches it firmly. Clone size is stated in some rows and not others, as once, few, many or a class when expanded.

J gene,clone size,D gene,V gene,CDR3 protein,CDR3 DNA
TRBJ2-5,.,.,TRBV11-1,CASSPSVPGTQYF,TGTGCCAGCAGTCCTAGCGTCCCTGGGACCCAGTACTTC
TRBJ1-5,.,.,TRBV7-2,CATSRGGGNQPQHF,TGTGCCACTTCACGAGGCGGGGGCAATCAGCCCCAGCATTTT
TRBJ2-7,.,.,TRBV29-1,CSVEAEGRGYEQYF,TGCAGCGTTGAAGCAGAGGGACGGGGCTACGAGCAGTACTTC
TRBJ2-4,.,.,TRBV7-6,CASSGLGAKNIQYF,TGTGCCAGCAGCGGCCTAGGGGCCAAAAACATTCAGTACTTC
TRBJ1-2,once,.,TRBV7-2,CASSIGTTGPGYTF,TGTGCCAGCAGCATAGGGACTACAGGGCCCGGCTACACCTTC
TRBJ2-5,once,.,TRBV4-1,CASSQVLTPGHQETQYF,TGCGCCAGCAGCCAAGTGCTCACTCCGGGACACCAAGAGACCCAGTACTTC
TRBJ2-7,.,.,TRBV29-1,CSVVGGHPYEQYF,TGCAGCGTTGTGGGGGGACACCCCTACGAGCAGTACTTC
TRBJ2-2,.,TRBD2,TRBV27,CASSSLLGLAGAGELFF,TGTGCCAGCAGTTCCTTGCTGGGACTAGCGGGAGCCGGGGAGCTGTTTTTT
TRBJ2-3,.,TRBD2,TRBV29-1,CSAPGEGPDTQYF,TGCAGCGCCCCGGGGGAGGGTCCAGATACGCAGTATTTT
TRBJ2-1,.,TRBD2,TRBV28,CASSLTGTTEQFF,TGTGCCAGCAGTCTAACCGGGACTACTGAGCAGTTCTTC
TRBJ2-1,.,TRBD1,TRBV10-1,CASSEGNRGRDEQFF,TGCGCCAGCAGTGAGGGGAACAGGGGTCGGGATGAGCAGTTCTTC
TRBJ2-4,few,.,TRBV29-1,CSVEGPRELAKNIQYF,TGCAGCGTTGAGGGCCCCCGGGAGCTGGCCAAAAACATTCAGTACTTC
TRBJ2-6,.,.,TRBV9,CASSVGELAGANVLTF,TGTGCCAGCAGCGTAGGTGAGCTAGCTGGGGCCAACGTCCTGACTTTC
TRBJ2-7,.,.,TRBV7-2,CASEALQGGEQYF,TGTGCCAGCGAAGCTCTACAGGGAGGGGAGCAGTACTTC
TRBJ2-5,.,TRBD2,TRBV20-1,CSARISGVTETQYF,TGCAGTGCGAGGATTAGCGGGGTTACAGAGACCCAGTACTTC
TRBJ1-5,.,.,TRBV3-1,CASSQAGESNQPQHF,TGTGCCAGCAGCCAAGCAGGGGAAAGCAATCAGCCCCAGCATTTT
TRBJ2-1,.,.,TRBV4-1,CASSQERAAVAHNEQFF,TGCGCCAGCAGCCAAGAAAGGGCAGCGGTCGCTCACAATGAGCAGTTCTTC
TRBJ1-1,.,TRBD1,TRBV20-1,CSATRDRVIGAEAFF,TGCAGTGCTACCCGGGACAGGGTCATTGGGGCTGAAGCTTTCTTT
TRBJ1-1,.,.,TRBV30,CALSFGWGEAFF,TGTGCCTTGAGTTTCGGGTGGGGCGAAGCTTTCTTT
TRBJ2-1,.,.,TRBV4-1,CASSQEGRVSYNEQFF,TGCGCCAGCAGCCAAGAGGGACGGGTCTCCTACAATGAGCAGTTCTTC
TRBJ1-4,.,.,TRBV20-1,CSARPNNREKLFF,TGCAGTGCTAGACCCAACAACCGAGAAAAACTGTTTTTT
TRBJ2-1,.,TRBD2,TRBV7-9,CASSPIPSGDYNEQFF,TGTGCCAGCAGCCCGATCCCTAGCGGGGACTACAATGAGCAGTTCTTC
TRBJ2-7,.,TRBD1,TRBV18,CASSPKGTGGNEQYF,TGTGCCAGCTCACCTAAAGGGACAGGGGGGAACGAGCAGTACTTC
TRBJ2-2,.,TRBD2,TRBV7-9,CASSPVGAGVTGELFF,TGTGCCAGCAGCCCAGTAGGAGCGGGAGTTACCGGGGAGCTGTTTTTT
TRBJ2-1,few,TRBD2,TRBV2,CASSEETPGLAEQFF,TGTGCCAGCAGTGAAGAAACCCCGGGACTAGCGGAGCAGTTCTTC
TRBJ1-2,.,TRBD1,TRBV9,CASSPLGTGDGYTF,TGTGCCAGCAGCCCCCTCGGGACAGGGGATGGCTACACCTTC
TRBJ2-3,few,.,TRBV20-1,CSARNLFGTDTQYF,TGCAGTGCTAGAAACCTATTTGGCACAGATACGCAGTATTTT
TRBJ2-7,.,TRBD1,TRBV10-2,CAVNPPEGGDEQYF,TGCGCCGTCAACCCTCCCGAAGGGGGCGACGAGCAGTACTTC
TRBJ2-7,once,.,TRBV20-1,CSGQGTSSYNEQYF,TGCAGTGGGCAGGGAACAAGCTCCTACAATGAGCAGTACTTC
TRBJ2-5,few,TRBD2,TRBV13,CASSNLADGLETQYF,TGTGCCAGCAGCAACCTAGCGGATGGCTTAGAGACCCAGTACTTC
TRBJ2-1,.,.,TRBV27,CASSEGTVFTYNEQFF,TGTGCCAGCAGTGAAGGGACGGTGTTTACCTACAATGAGCAGTTCTTC
TRBJ2-5,.,TRBD1,TRBV7-9,CASSHDRAKTQYF,TGTGCCAGCAGCCACGACAGGGCGAAGACCCAGTACTTC
TRBJ2-2,many,TRBD1,TRBV20-1,CSVAQGAGELFF,TGCAGTGTCGCGCAGGGGGCCGGGGAGCTGTTTTTT
TRBJ2-4,many,.,TRBV15,CATSRGYRVGDIQYF,TGTGCCACCAGTCGAGGATACAGGGTGGGGGACATTCAGTACTTC
TRBJ2-1,few,TRBD2,TRBV9,CASSDSGPSGEQFF,TGTGCCAGCAGCGATAGCGGGCCATCGGGTGAGCAGTTCTTC
TRBJ1-4,.,.,TRBV20-1,CSARTATNEKLFF,TGCAGTGCTAGGACAGCAACTAATGAAAAACTGTTTTTT
TRBJ2-7,few,.,TRBV28,CASIGSKGYEQYF,TGTGCCAGCATTGGCTCGAAGGGCTACGAGCAGTACTTC
TRBJ1-4,.,.,TRBV9,CASSVEGHQGEKLFF,TGTGCCAGCAGCGTAGAGGGACACCAAGGAGAAAAACTGTTTTTT
TRBJ2-7,few,TRBD2,TRBV3-1,CASSIRASGRLGYEQYF,TGTGCCAGCAGCATAAGAGCTAGCGGGAGGTTGGGGTACGAGCAGTACTTC
TRBJ2-7,.,TRBD2,TRBV5-6,CAGRPPGGQCEQYF,TGTGCCGGCCGTCCCCCGGGAGGGCAGTGCGAGCAGTACTTC
TRBJ2-3,.,TRBD2,TRBV7-2,CASRGLAVSTDTQYF,TGTGCCAGCAGAGGACTAGCCGTGAGCACAGATACGCAGTATTTT
TRBJ1-1,.,.,TRBV12-3/TRBV12-4,CASSFSGTTEAFF,TGTGCCAGCAGTTTCTCCGGGACCACTGAAGCTTTCTTT
TRBJ2-2,.,.,TRBV10-3,CAISESGRSYTGELFF,TGTGCCATCAGTGAGTCGGGGAGGTCTTACACCGGGGAGCTGTTTTTT
TRBJ2-7,few,.,TRBV12-3/TRBV12-4,CASSARAGHYEQYF,TGTGCCAGCAGTGCTCGAGCGGGACACTACGAGCAGTACTTC
TRBJ2-1,.,.,TRBV6-5,CASSYEGRAYNEQFF,TGTGCCAGCAGTTACGAAGGAAGGGCTTACAATGAGCAGTTCTTC
TRBJ2-7,few,.,TRBV6-2/TRBV6-3,CASIRGPYEQYF,TGTGCCAGCATCAGGGGTCCCTACGAGCAGTACTTC
TRBJ1-5,few,.,TRBV12-3/TRBV12-4,CASSLFGIQPQHF,TGTGCCAGCAGTTTATTTGGTATCCAGCCCCAGCATTTT
TRBJ2-3,.,.,TRBV29-1,CSVAGADTQYF,TGCAGCGTTGCTGGGGCAGATACGCAGTATTTT